This T cell receptor (beta chain) was sequenced in a study of cytomegalovirus exposure and HLA in healthy donors. This clone was observed a few times. V gave up 6 bases and J gave up 0 bases; unmatched junction bases: 5. This CDR3 spans 13 amino acids. From germline, CDR1 is SQVTM and CDR2 ANQGSEA. The PCR made use of 60 Vbeta and 13 Jbeta primers. Clones were read by immunoSEQ multiplex PCR, and TCRdb kept only the in-frame ones, dropping some. The sample contains about 150,000 clones, 68% of which appear only once. The sequenced sample was PBMCs. The chain couples TRBV29-1 to TRBJ2-7, with 7 nucleotides matching TRBD1. This TCR was recovered from a man between 60 and 70 years old in good health and CMV-seronegative. CDR3 sequence: CSVPTGSSYEQYF. CDR3 coding DNA: TGCAGCGTCCCGACAGGGAGCTCCTACGAGCAGTACTTC.